The clone carrying this T cell receptor (beta chain) was counted a few times. Its antigen is still unknown. Germline CDR1 reads SGHDN; CDR2 reads FVKESK. The ends were cut back, 5 bases at V and 6 bases at J, with 11 bases in the middle. This CDR3 is 13 amino acids long. The study reverse transcribed the entire isolated RNA, so it sequenced expressed TCRB transcripts. There were 3 million to 4 million reads on average in the naive, central memory and regulatory T cell samples. Some clones are missing from TCRdb's copy, which holds only in-frame ones; the method was immunoSEQ multiplex PCR. Of roughly 100,000 clones listed, 25% to 35% are singletons. Averaging approximately 110 mL, one heparinised blood draw came from each individual donor. The sample originates from a study of beta chain features in type 1 diabetes. Whole-study results and caveats: Among all four CD4+ subsets, Type 1 diabetes patients had TCRB CDR3s that were moderately but significantly shorter.

The TCR comes from a woman aged 18-30 years with type 1 diabetes. V and J are TRBV14 and TRBJ2-1; D possibly corresponds to TRBD2 (6 bases). The sample taken for sequencing was central memory CD4+ T cells from blood. The DNA of the CDR3 is TGTGCCAGCAGCTCAGGACTACTCAATGAGCAGTTCTTC. Translated: CASSSGLLNEQFF.